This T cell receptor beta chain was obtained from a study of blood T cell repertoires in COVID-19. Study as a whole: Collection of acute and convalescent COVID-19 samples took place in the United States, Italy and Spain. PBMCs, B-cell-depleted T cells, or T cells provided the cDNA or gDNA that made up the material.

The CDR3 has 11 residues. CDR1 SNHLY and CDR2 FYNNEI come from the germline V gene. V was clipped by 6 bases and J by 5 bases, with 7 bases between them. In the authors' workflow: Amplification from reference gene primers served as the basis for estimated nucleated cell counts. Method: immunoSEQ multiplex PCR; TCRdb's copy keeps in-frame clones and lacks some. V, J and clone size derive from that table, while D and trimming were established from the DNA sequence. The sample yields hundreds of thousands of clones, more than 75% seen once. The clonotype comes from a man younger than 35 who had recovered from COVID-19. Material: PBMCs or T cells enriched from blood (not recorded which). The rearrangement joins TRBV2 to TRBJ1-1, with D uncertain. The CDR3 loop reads CASRPETEAFF. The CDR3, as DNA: TGTGCCAGCAGACCAGAAACTGAAGCTTTCTTT. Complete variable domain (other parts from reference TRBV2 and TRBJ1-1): EPEVTQTPSHQVTQMGQEVILRCVPISNHLYFYWYRQILGQKVEFLVSFYNNEISEKSEIFDDQFSVERPDGSNFTLKIRSTKLEDSAMYFCASRPETEAFFGQGTRLTVV.